This T cell receptor beta chain was captured in a study of cytomegalovirus exposure and HLA in healthy donors. Study context: Previous work identified roughly 110 million unique TCR beta sequences from about 200 million T cells. Regarding the study as a whole: Most TCR sequences were uncommon, yet certain public TCRs appeared in many donors. The study labeled roughly 160 TCR beta chains cytomegalovirus-associated. A later examination showed that TCR association rates differed by HLA locus, with DRB1 most and HLA-C fewest.

Remarks on this clone: The antigen is not known.

Primers for the PCR totalled 60 Vbeta and 13 Jbeta. Sequencing used immunoSEQ multiplex PCR; TCRdb keeps in-frame clones, though not all of them. The sample consists of roughly 150,000 clones, approximately 82% of them appearing once. The sequence was obtained from a male donor in good health and CMV-seropositive. The material sequenced was PBMCs.

This CDR3 is CASSLRGWNTEAFF. The CDR3 coding sequence is TGTGCCAGCAGTTTAAGGGGATGGAACACTGAAGCTTTCTTT. J is TRBJ1-1 and V is TRBV27; possible D gene TRBD1, 5 bases. Trimming cost V 2 bases and J 1 base, with 8 bases left between them. The germline CDR1 and CDR2 sequences are MNHEY and SMNVEV (reference sequence). The CDR3 length is 14 residues.